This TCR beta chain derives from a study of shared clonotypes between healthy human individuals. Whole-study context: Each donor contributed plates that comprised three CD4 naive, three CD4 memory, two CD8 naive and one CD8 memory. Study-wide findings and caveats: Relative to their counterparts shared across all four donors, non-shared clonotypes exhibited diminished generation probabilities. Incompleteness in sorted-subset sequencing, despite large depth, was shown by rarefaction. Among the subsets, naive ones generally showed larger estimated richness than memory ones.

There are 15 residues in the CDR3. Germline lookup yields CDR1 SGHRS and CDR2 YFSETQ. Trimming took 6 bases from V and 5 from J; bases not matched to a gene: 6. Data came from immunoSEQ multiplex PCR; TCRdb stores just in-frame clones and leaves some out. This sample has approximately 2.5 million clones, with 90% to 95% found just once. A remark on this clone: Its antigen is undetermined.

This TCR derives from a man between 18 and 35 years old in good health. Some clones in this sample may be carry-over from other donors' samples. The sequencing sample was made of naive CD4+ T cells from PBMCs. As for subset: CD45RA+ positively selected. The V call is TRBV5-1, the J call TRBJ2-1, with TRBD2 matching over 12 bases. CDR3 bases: TGCGCCAGCAACCCCCTAGCGGGAGGGGACAATGAGCAGTTCTTC. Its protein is CASNPLAGGDNEQFF.